What follows are 17 T cell receptor beta chains derived from one specimen sequenced in a study of T-cell memory formation after mild COVID-19. MiXCR, applied by TCRdb to the 5' RACE reads, yields one record per CDR3 protein. The table lists 450,000 or so distinct CDR3 sequences, around 18% of them singletons. Material for sequencing was PBMCs or a T cell subset sorted from them (not recorded which). These receptors were taken from an adult woman who had mild COVID-19 (a few samples of this study predate the infection). Cell type and time point are not known.

This clonotype appeared many times. This sequence joins TRBV5-1 and TRBJ2-5; possibly TRBD2 for D (5 bases). The germline gives CDR1 SGHRS, CDR2 YFSETQ. V lost 0 bases and J lost 9, with 15 bases in between. CDR3 length equals 14 residues. Written as DNA, the CDR3 is TGCGCCAGCAGCTTGGCAAGCAGCCCCGGGGCCCAGTACTTC. It is translated as CASSLASSPGAQYF.

V is TRBV2 and J is TRBJ2-5, with TRBD2 matching over 8 bases. CDR1 SNHLY and CDR2 FYNNEI come from the germline V gene. Losses at the gene ends were 5 bases for V and 8 bases for J; bases not matched to a gene: 10. The CDR3 is 14 amino acids. The chain's CDR3 is CASSLSGGVITQYF. In DNA, the CDR3 is TGTGCCAGCAGTCTCTCCGGGGGGGTAATTACCCAGTACTTC.

A few counts support this clonotype. V is TRBV19 and J is TRBJ1-1; D is possibly TRBD1 (5 bases). Germline V lookup: CDR1 LNHDA, CDR2 SQIVND (reference sequence). The CDR3 extends over 13 amino acids. V was pared by 6 bases and J by 1 base, with 9 bases between. The CDR3 spells CASRTAPNTEAFF. As DNA, the CDR3 is TGTGCCAGTAGGACAGCTCCGAACACTGAAGCTTTCTTT.

A few counts support this clonotype. V and J are TRBV7-9 and TRBJ2-5; 7 bases are a match to TRBD1. Germline trimming cut 2 bases from V and 4 bases from J; bases unmatched to any gene: 7. This CDR3 has 15 amino acids. Germline V gene lookup returns CDR1 SEHNR and CDR2 FQNEAQ (reference sequence). The DNA of the CDR3 is TGTGCCAGCAGCTTAAACCGACAGGGCGGAGAGACCCAGTACTTC. It is translated as CASSLNRQGGETQYF.

This clonotype has just a few counts. The chain is built from TRBV10-3 and TRBJ1-5; D ambiguous. The CDR3 length is 14 residues. V was shortened by 2 bases and J by 1 base, with 6 bases between the two germline ends. The germline V gene encodes CDR1 ENHRY and CDR2 SYGVKD. CDR3 in DNA: TGTGCCATCAGTGAGGGATTGAGCAATCAGCCCCAGCATTTT. It is translated as CAISEGLSNQPQHF.

The chain has TRBV12-3 or TRBV12-4 and TRBJ2-1, with 9 positions matching TRBD2. The CDR3 is made up of 15 amino acids. The J segment lost 7 bases and the V segment lost 5 bases, leaving 9 bases of the junction unmatched. CDR3 sequence (DNA): TGTGCCAGCAGTAATGTAGCGGGAGAATGGAATGAGCAGTTCTTC. Its translation is CASSNVAGEWNEQFF.

This rearrangement joins TRBV4-1 to TRBJ1-4, with D unclear. CDR1 and CDR2 from the germline V gene are MGHRA and YSYEKL. The CDR3 totals 13 residues. The V gene lost 8 bases and the J gene lost 5 bases, with 12 bases spanning the gap. As DNA, the CDR3 is TGCGCCAGCCGGACGGCTTTCAATGAAAAACTGTTTTTT. Translating it yields CASRTAFNEKLFF.

This clonotype showed up just a few times. This rearrangement joins TRBV9 to TRBJ2-7; TRBD2 aligns across 13 bases. J lost 5 bases, V lost 0 bases, and 17 bases had no gene match. Germline CDR1 SGDLS, CDR2 YYNGEE. This CDR3 has 20 residues. CDR3 in amino acids: CASSVARELAGGPPLHEQYF. CDR3 coding DNA: TGTGCCAGCAGCGTAGCTCGTGAACTAGCGGGGGGGCCCCCATTGCACGAGCAGTACTTC.

This clonotype was seen more than once but under ten times. The chain couples TRBV7-9 to TRBJ2-3, with TRBD1 as a possible D gene (5 bases). Between the trimmed V and J ends, which lost 3 bases and 1 base, there was a span of 14 bases. Germline values: CDR1 SEHNR, CDR2 FQNEAQ (reference sequence). The CDR3 is 16 residues long. The CDR3 DNA sequence: TGTGCCAGCAGCTTCGCAATTTCCAGGGGCACAGATACGCAGTATTTT. Its protein product is CASSFAISRGTDTQYF.

The gene calls are TRBV29-1 and TRBJ2-5; D remains unclear. The CDR3 spans 10 residues. Germline CDR1 and CDR2: SQVTM and ANQGSEA. V was trimmed by 6 bases and J by 4 bases, leaving 6 bases between them. The CDR3 nucleotides are TGCAGCGTCGCGGTAGAGACCCAGTACTTC. Its translation: CSVAVETQYF.

The V and J genes are TRBV2 and TRBJ2-1, with a weak D call TRBD2 (6 bases). V dropped 7 bases and J dropped 0 bases, with 13 bases sitting between them. Per germline, CDR1 SNHLY and CDR2 FYNNEI. CDR3 size: 15 residues. The CDR3 nucleotides are TGTGCCAGCACCCCTAACGGGGGCTCCTACAATGAGCAGTTCTTC. It codes for CASTPNGGSYNEQFF.

The V call is TRBV29-1, the J call TRBJ2-4; D gene uncertain. V was shortened by 6 bases and J by 5 bases, with 14 bases between the two germline ends. The CDR3 is 13 residues long. Germline-derived CDR1 and CDR2 are SQVTM and ANQGSEA. CDR3 sequence: CSVWTQKENIQYF. In DNA form, the CDR3 reads TGCAGCGTGTGGACCCAGAAGGAAAACATTCAGTACTTC.

The V and J genes are TRBV5-1 and TRBJ1-1; 8 positions agree with TRBD1. The CDR3 extends over 16 amino acids. Germline V lookup: CDR1 SGHRS, CDR2 YFSETQ. With V trimmed by 4 bases and J by 5 bases, 13 bases remained unmatched. DNA for the CDR3: TGCGCCAGCAGCCACGGACAGGGCGGTTCTCTTACTGAAGCTTTCTTT. This gives the protein CASSHGQGGSLTEAFF.

V usage is TRBV5-4 and J usage is TRBJ1-1; TRBD1 might be the D (5 bases). Deletions cut 4 bases from V and 1 base from J, with 8 bases between. This CDR3 spans 13 amino acids. The germline V gene encodes CDR1 SGHNT and CDR2 YYREEE (reference sequence). DNA for the CDR3: TGTGCCAGCAGCGTGGACAAGAACACTGAAGCTTTCTTT. It specifies CASSVDKNTEAFF.

This sequence joins TRBV9 and TRBJ2-2, with D possibly called TRBD1 or TRBD2 (5 bases each). This CDR3 contains 14 residues. V dropped 3 bases and J dropped 7 bases, with 13 bases sitting between them. CDR1 SGDLS and CDR2 YYNGEE come from the germline V gene. CDR3 sequence reads: CASSADPGHGELFF. CDR3 bases: TGTGCCAGCAGCGCCGACCCGGGGCACGGGGAGCTGTTTTTT.

In its sample, this clonotype was seen a few times. The chain links TRBV20-1 to TRBJ2-7; D gene unclear. The CDR3 has 11 residues. Deletions cut 1 base from V and 4 bases from J, with 5 bases between. CDR1 and CDR2 (germline): DFQATT, SNEGSKA (reference sequence). This CDR3 is CSARVVYEQYF. The CDR3 nucleotides read TGCAGTGCTAGAGTGGTGTACGAGCAGTACTTC.

Only a few counts were recorded for this clonotype. The chain carries TRBV24-1 and TRBJ2-1; the match to TRBD2 covers 9 bases. V was pared by 4 bases and J by 6 bases, with 12 bases of the junction left unmatched. The CDR3 has 17 residues. CDR1 and CDR2 (germline): KGHDR, SFDVKD. The CDR3 nucleotides read TGTGCCACCAGTGACCCAGGCGGGGGGGGGTTTTCCAATGAGCAGTTCTTC. This codes for CATSDPGGGGFSNEQFF.